The clone carrying this TCR beta chain was recorded many times. This record comes from a study of T cell repertoires in cytomegalovirus infection. TCRdb independently ran MiXCR on the reads; one entry per CDR3 protein. In the table there are approximately 500,000 distinct CDR3 sequences, about a quarter of which are singletons. The CDR3 is 17 residues long. Germline V gene sequence: CDR1 SGHTA, CDR2 FQGNSA. The J segment lost 4 bases and the V segment lost 3 bases, leaving 12 bases of the junction unmatched. The chain is built from TRBV7-2 and TRBJ1-2; 9 bases are shared with TRBD1. The sequencing input was PBMCs. The receptor comes from a human donor in good health (CMV status not recorded). Some clones in this sample may be carry-over from other donors' samples. The CDR3: CASSLGTGTGRGYGYTF. CDR3 nucleotides: TGTGCCAGCAGCTTGGGGACCGGGACAGGGAGGGGCTATGGCTACACCTTC.